This T cell receptor (beta chain) was recorded in a study of PD-1 blockade in mismatch repair-deficient tumors (dated by TCRdb to about 2017). Notes on the research overall: Between September 2013 and September 2016, the trial enrolled around 86 consecutive patients with more than 10 mismatch repair-deficient cancer types, every one of whom had been previously treated and was progressing. Tumor-associated T cell clones in the peripheral blood of patients responding to PD-1 blockade were tracked using deep sequencing of TCR CDR3 regions.

Libraries came from the immunoSEQ multiplex PCR assay. Here the immuneACCESS table is served through TCRdb, limited to in-frame sequences with V and J called. Missing clones are a known gap in these copies; in checked studies unresolved V genes cover under half, and the rest lacks a known reason. This sample is represented by some 100,000 clones; roughly four fifths of them were singletons. The top ten clonotypes cover around 6.9% of the sample. About this clone itself: The target of this receptor is not known. Per-nucleotide qualities are absent, and no much larger clonotype sits a single base away.

V loses 4 bases of germline sequence and J loses 4 bases, and the interval between the two ends is 9 bases. The CDR3, from cysteine to phenylalanine, totals 13 residues. Solely the CDR3 DNA is kept, with 39 bases framed from the first base. The germline V gene yields SGHTA for CDR1 and FQGNSA for CDR2. Mismatch repair deficiency in every enrolled patient was established by polymerase chain reaction or immunohistochemistry. Three patients who responded to pembrolizumab therapy underwent TCR sequencing. The phase II trial prospectively tested pembrolizumab PD-1 blockade in advanced mismatch repair-deficient cancers regardless of tissue of origin. Peripheral blood T cell samples were collected serially, before PD-1 blockade began and at several time points afterward. Blood sampling times were expressed in weeks after the first pembrolizumab dose. Study-wide conclusions, independent of this receptor: Tumor-resident clones, often undetectable in blood before treatment, expanded rapidly after pembrolizumab and then contracted, generally before radiologic responses.

The source is an adult with mismatch repair-deficient cancer. The chain is encoded by TRBV7-2 joined to TRBJ2-3; the D gene may be TRBD1 or TRBD2, since each aligns over 5 bases. The material was peripheral blood, obtained approximately 36 weeks after starting pembrolizumab. The CDR3 amino acid sequence is: CASSSTGPDTQYF. Here is the DNA: TGTGCCAGCAGCTCCACGGGGCCAGATACGCAGTATTTT.